This T cell receptor (beta chain) was profiled in a study of blood T cell repertoires in COVID-19. Looking at the study overall: The United States, Italy and Spain were the sources of the acute and convalescent COVID-19 samples. T cells, B-cell-depleted T cells, or PBMCs provided the cDNA or gDNA that served as material.

The CDR3 covers 14 residues. The V end lost 6 bases, the J end lost 5 bases, and 16 bases lay between the germline ends. Germline assignment: CDR1 SGHTA and CDR2 FQGNSA. Sequencing was performed with immunoSEQ multiplex PCR; in TCRdb, only in-frame clones are kept and a portion is missing. Seen here are 110,000 or so clones, roughly 90% observed once, and the top ten hold 8% to 8.5%. The sample consisted of peripheral blood. The rearrangement links TRBV7-2 to TRBJ1-1, with D tentatively TRBD1 (5 bases). The TCR originated in a woman between 65 and 79 years old who had recovered from COVID-19. CDR3 sequence reads: CASRPAWGRTEAFF. CDR3 DNA: TGTGCCAGCAGACCCGCCTGGGGGAGGACTGAAGCTTTCTTT.